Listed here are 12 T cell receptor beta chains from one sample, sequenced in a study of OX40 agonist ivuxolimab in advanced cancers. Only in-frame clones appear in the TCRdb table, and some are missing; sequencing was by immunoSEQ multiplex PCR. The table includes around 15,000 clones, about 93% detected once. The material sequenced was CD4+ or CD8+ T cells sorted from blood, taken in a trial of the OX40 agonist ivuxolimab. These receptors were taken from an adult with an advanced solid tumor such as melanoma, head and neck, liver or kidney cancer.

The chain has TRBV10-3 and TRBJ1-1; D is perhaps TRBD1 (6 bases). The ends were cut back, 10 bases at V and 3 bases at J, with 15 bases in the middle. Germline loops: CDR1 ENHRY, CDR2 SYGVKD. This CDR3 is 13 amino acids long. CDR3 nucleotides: TGTGCCACCATCGGGGGCTTGGACACTGAAGCTTTCTTT. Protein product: CATIGGLDTEAFF.

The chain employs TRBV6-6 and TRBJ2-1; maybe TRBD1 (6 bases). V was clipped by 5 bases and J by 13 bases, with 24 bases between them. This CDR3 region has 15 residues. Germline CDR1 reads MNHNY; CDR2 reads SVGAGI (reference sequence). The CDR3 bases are TGTGCCAGCAGTGAGGGTCTTGGACAGTATTTACGACAGTTCTTC. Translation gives CASSEGLGQYLRQFF.

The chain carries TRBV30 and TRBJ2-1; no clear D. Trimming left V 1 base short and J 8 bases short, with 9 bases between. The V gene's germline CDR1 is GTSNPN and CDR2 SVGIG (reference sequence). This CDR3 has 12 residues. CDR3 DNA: TGTGCCTGGAGTGGGATAGGCGATGAGCAGTTCTTC. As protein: CAWSGIGDEQFF.

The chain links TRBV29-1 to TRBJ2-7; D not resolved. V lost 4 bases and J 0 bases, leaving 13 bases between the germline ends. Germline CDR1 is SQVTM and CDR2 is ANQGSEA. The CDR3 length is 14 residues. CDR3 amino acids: CSVADTSYSYEQYF. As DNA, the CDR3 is TGCAGCGTTGCCGATACTTCATACTCCTACGAGCAGTACTTC.

The CDR3 protein is CATSNARAYSGNTIYF. The CDR3 region has the DNA TGTGCCACCAGCAACGCCAGGGCCTACTCTGGAAACACCATATATTTT. The chain recombines TRBV15 with TRBJ1-3; D possibly corresponds to TRBD1 (5 bases). CDR3 length: 16 residues. The ends were cut back, 4 bases at V and 0 bases at J, with 13 bases in the middle. Germline assignment: CDR1 LNHNV and CDR2 YYDKDF (reference sequence). The entire variable domain, with the rest obtained from reference TRBV15 and TRBJ1-3, is as follows: DAMVIQNPRYQVTQFGKPVTLSCSQTLNHNVMYWYQQKSSQAPKLLFHYYDKDFNNEADTPDNFQSRRPNTSFCFLDIRSPGLGDTAMYLCATSNARAYSGNTIYFGEGSWLTVV.

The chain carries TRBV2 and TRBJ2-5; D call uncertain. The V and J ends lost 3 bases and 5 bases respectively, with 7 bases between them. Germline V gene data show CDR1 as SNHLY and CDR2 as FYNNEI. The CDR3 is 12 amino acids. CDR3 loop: CASSDPYETQYF. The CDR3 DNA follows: TGTGCCAGCAGTGACCCGTATGAGACCCAGTACTTC. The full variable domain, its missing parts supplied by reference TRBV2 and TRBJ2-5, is EPEVTQTPSHQVTQMGQEVILRCVPISNHLYFYWYRQILGQKVEFLVSFYNNEISEKSEIFDDQFSVERPDGSNFTLKIRSTKLEDSAMYFCASSDPYETQYFGPGTRLLVL.

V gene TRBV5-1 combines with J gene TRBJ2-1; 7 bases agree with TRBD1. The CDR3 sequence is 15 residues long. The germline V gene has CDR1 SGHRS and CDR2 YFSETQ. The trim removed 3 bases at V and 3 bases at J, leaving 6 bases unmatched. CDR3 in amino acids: CASSYHRDSYNEQFF. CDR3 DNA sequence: TGCGCCAGCAGCTACCACCGGGACAGCTACAATGAGCAGTTCTTC.

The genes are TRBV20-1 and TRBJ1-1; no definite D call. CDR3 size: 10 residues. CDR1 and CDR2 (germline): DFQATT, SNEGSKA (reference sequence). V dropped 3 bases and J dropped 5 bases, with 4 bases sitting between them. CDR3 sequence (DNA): TGCAGTGCTAGTTATACTGAAGCTTTCTTT. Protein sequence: CSASYTEAFF.

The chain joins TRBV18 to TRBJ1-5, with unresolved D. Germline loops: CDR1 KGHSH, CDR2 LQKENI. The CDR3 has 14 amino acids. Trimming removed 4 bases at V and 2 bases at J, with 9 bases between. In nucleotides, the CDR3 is TGTGCCAGCTCACAGGAATTCGGCAATCAGCCCCAGCATTTT. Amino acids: CASSQEFGNQPQHF.

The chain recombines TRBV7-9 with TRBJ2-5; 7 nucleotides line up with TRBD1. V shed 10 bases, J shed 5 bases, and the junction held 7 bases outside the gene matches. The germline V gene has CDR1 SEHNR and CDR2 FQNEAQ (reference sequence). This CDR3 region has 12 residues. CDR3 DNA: TGTGCCACCCTAGAGGACAGGGAGACCCAGTACTTC. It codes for CATLEDRETQYF.

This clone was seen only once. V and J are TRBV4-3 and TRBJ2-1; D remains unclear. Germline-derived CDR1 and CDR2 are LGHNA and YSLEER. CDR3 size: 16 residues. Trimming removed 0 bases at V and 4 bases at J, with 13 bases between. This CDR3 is CASSQERPYLYNEQFF. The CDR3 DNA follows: TGCGCCAGCAGCCAAGAACGCCCGTACCTTTACAATGAGCAGTTCTTC.

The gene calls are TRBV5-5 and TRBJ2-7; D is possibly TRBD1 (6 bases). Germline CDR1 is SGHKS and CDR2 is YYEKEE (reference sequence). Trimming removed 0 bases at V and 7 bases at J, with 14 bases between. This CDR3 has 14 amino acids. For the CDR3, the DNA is TGTGCCAGCAGCTTGGTGGGGGCTGAGGCGGAGCAGTACTTC. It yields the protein CASSLVGAEAEQYF.